This T cell receptor (beta chain) is from a study of OX40 agonist ivuxolimab in advanced cancers. The study in broad terms: Ivuxolimab, which targeted the costimulatory receptor OX40 (CD134), was an agonistic, fully human IgG2 monoclonal antibody. Of the approximately 54 dose-escalation patients, hepatocellular carcinoma was present in approximately 20, melanoma in approximately 15, renal cell carcinoma in 9 and head and neck cancer in 9. Partial responses occurred in three dose-escalation patients: two with cutaneous melanoma and one with hepatocellular carcinoma. The monotherapy dose-escalation portion (N ≈ 56 patients) of the phase I ivuxolimab trial is reported in the paper. Intravenous ivuxolimab was administered to patients every 2 weeks at six dose levels: 0.01, 0.1, 0.3, 1.5, 3 and 10 mg/kg. The point of sequencing TCRbeta in the periphery was to test whether ivuxolimab changed TCR sequence diversity and drove clonal T-cell expansion. Patients were allowed to have had prior anti-PD-1, anti-PD-L1 or anti-CTLA-4 therapy, and around two fifths of the dose-escalation patients had been treated with checkpoint inhibitors. In the dose-escalation cohort, 70% to 85% of patients were male, and the mean age was approximately 60 years with a range of about 23 to 79. Study-wide findings and limitations: On average, CD8+ T cells showed more expanded clones than CD4+ T cells after ivuxolimab. At doses of 0.1 to 3.0 mg/kg, clonal expansion of both CD4+ and CD8+ T cells in blood was seen between baseline and week 6. The antigen specificity of the peripheral T cells that underwent clonal expansion was not determined. Partial responders in the 0.1-3.0 mg/kg groups had among the lowest normalized peripheral clonal expansion, especially among CD8+ T cells. Low levels of normalized T-cell clonal expansion were also seen in some patients who did not respond.

The trial excluded patients who had a history of autoimmune disease or who were on systemic immunosuppression. Peripheral blood for TCR sequencing was collected from all dose cohorts at baseline, on cycle 4 day 1, and on cycle 7 day 1. The samples were taken from a phase I, first-in-human, multicenter, open-label dose-escalation trial of ivuxolimab. Adults with locally advanced or metastatic melanoma, renal cell carcinoma, hepatocellular carcinoma or head and neck squamous cell carcinoma were enrolled in the trial. Before TCR sequencing, CD4+ and CD8+ T cells were separately sorted from peripheral blood. Cut back by 0 bases and 6 bases, the V and J ends lie 2 bases apart. CDR1 and CDR2, per the germline V gene, are SGHNT and YENEEA. The CDR3 spans 12 residues, from the cysteine through the phenylalanine. Only the CDR3 DNA is retained, 36 bases long and in frame from the first base. Remarks on this clone: No antigen is known for it. No base quality values were provided; no much bigger clone lies one nucleotide off.

To sequence the TCRbeta CDR3 region, genomic DNA was isolated from the sorted cells. TCRbeta CDR3 regions were sequenced using the immunoSEQ Assay. TCRdb re-hosts the immuneACCESS table, in-frame sequences only. Its copies lack some clones; in the studies checked, an unresolved V gene accounts for under half of them, and the cause for the rest is not known. The sample table holds roughly 30,000 clones, of which about 83% were seen once. Of the sample, approximately 32% falls within the top ten clones. The sample in question was CD4+ or CD8+ T cells sorted from blood, obtained in a trial of the OX40 agonist ivuxolimab. This clonotype was obtained from an adult with an advanced solid tumor such as melanoma, head and neck, liver or kidney cancer. The rearrangement combines TRBV11-3 with TRBJ2-2; no confident D gene assignment can be made. The DNA sequence follows: TGTGCCAGCAGCTTAGATTCCGGGGAGCTGTTTTTT. The translation is CASSLDSGELFF.